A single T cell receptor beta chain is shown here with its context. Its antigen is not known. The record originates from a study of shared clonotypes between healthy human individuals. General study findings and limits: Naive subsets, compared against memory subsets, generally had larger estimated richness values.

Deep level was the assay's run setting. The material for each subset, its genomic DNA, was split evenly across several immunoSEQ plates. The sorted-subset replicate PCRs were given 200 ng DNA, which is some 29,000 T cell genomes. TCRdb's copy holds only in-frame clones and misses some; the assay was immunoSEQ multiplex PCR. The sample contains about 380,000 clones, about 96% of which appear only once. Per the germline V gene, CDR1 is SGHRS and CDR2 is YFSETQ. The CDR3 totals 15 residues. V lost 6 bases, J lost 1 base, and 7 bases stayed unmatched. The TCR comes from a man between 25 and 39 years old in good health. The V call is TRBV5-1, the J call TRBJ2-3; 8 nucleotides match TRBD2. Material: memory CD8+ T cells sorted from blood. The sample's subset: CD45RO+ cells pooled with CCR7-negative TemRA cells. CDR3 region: CASKLAGGGTDTQYF. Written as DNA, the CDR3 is TGCGCCAGCAAGTTGGCGGGAGGAGGCACAGATACGCAGTATTTT.